The 32 T cell receptor beta chains below all came from one sample that was sequenced in a study of T cells in Graves' hyperthyroidism and ophthalmopathy. TCR beta CDR3 regions were amplified from RNA transcripts. The TCR CDR3 was amplified in a first-round RT-PCR using the HTBI primer set. One entry per CDR3 protein results from TCRdb running MiXCR on the multiplex PCR reads. The sample carries 450,000 to 600,000 distinct CDR3 sequences, just under 20% recorded once. The sample was blood. Receptors were obtained from a man aged 35-49 years with Graves' ophthalmopathy.

This clonotype was detected only a few times. V gene TRBV3-1 combines with J gene TRBJ1-2, with a possible D match to TRBD1 (5 bases). CDR3 length equals 15 residues. Germline-derived CDR1 and CDR2 are LGHDT and YNNKEL (reference sequence). Trimming left V 4 bases short and J 2 bases short, with 14 bases between. The CDR3 region is CASSPWSRGNYGYTF. CDR3 nucleotide sequence: TGTGCCAGCAGCCCCTGGTCACGGGGGAACTATGGCTACACCTTC.

This clonotype was detected a few times. V and J are TRBV20-1 and TRBJ2-1; 11 nucleotides agree with TRBD2. J was trimmed by 2 bases and V by 4 bases; bases with no gene match: 7. This CDR3 is 16 amino acids long. From germline, CDR1 is DFQATT and CDR2 SNEGSKA (reference sequence). The CDR3 sequence is CSANALAGGTYNEQFF. The CDR3 bases are TGCAGTGCTAATGCCCTAGCGGGAGGTACCTACAATGAGCAGTTCTTC.

The chain employs TRBV28 and TRBJ1-3; D gene uncertain. Germline V CDR1 and CDR2: MDHEN, SYDVKM. With 3 bases removed from V and 0 bases from J, the gap between germline ends came to 12 bases. The CDR3 spans 16 residues. This CDR3 is CASSFRGLGSGNTIYF. CDR3 in DNA: TGTGCCAGCAGTTTTCGGGGATTAGGCTCTGGAAACACCATATATTTT.

The chain uses TRBV4-1 and TRBJ1-2, with 9 bases lining up with TRBD1. The germline V gene has CDR1 MGHRA and CDR2 YSYEKL. Germline trimming cut 2 bases from V and 4 bases from J; bases unmatched to any gene: 8. This CDR3 region has 16 residues. The CDR3 sequence is CASSQNRGQGSYGYTF. The DNA for the CDR3 is TGCGCCAGCAGCCAAAACAGGGGGCAGGGTAGCTATGGCTACACCTTC.

Ten or more counts support this clonotype. CDR3 coding DNA: TGTGCCAGCAGCTACGGGACTAGCAGCAATGAGCAGTTCTTC. Translating gives CASSYGTSSNEQFF. V usage is TRBV13 and J usage is TRBJ2-1, with 9 bases that match TRBD2. The CDR3 contains 14 residues. Germline V gene sequence: CDR1 PRHDT, CDR2 FYEKMQ (reference sequence). V dropped 4 bases and J dropped 6; count of bases not matched to a gene: 4.

The sample holds a few counts of this clonotype. J is TRBJ2-7 and V is TRBV7-9, with D hard to call. This CDR3 comprises 13 residues. Germline V gives CDR1 SEHNR, CDR2 FQNEAQ (reference sequence). With 3 bases removed from V and 5 bases from J, the gap between germline ends came to 11 bases. CDR3: CASSFLGRDEQYF. CDR3 nucleotides: TGTGCCAGCAGCTTTTTGGGTCGAGACGAGCAGTACTTC. Full variable domain (missing parts from reference TRBV7-9 and TRBJ2-7): DTGVSQNPRHKITKRGQNVTFRCDPISEHNRLYWYRQTLGQGPEFLTYFQNEAQLEKSRLLSDRFSAERPKGSFSTLEIQRTEQGDSAMYLCASSFLGRDEQYFGPGTRLTVT.

About this clonotype: A much larger clone is a single base away; this may be a read error. This rearrangement joins TRBV10-3 to TRBJ2-7; TRBD1 is a possible D gene (5 bases). The CDR3 has 11 amino acids. V gave up 8 bases and J gave up 5 bases, with 10 bases separating them. The germline V gene has CDR1 ENHRY and CDR2 SYGVKD. CDR3 loop: CAIQGLHEQYF. CDR3 in DNA: TGTGCCATCCAGGGTCTCCACGAGCAGTACTTC.

The chain employs TRBV10-3 and TRBJ2-3, with TRBD2 identical over 12 bases. Trimming removed 6 bases from V and 0 bases from J; junction bases left unmatched: 4. Germline values: CDR1 ENHRY, CDR2 SYGVKD. The CDR3 runs to 16 residues. CDR3 residues: CAIRLAGGSSTDTQYF. CDR3 DNA sequence: TGTGCCATCAGACTAGCGGGAGGCTCTAGCACAGATACGCAGTATTTT.

This clonotype was found a few times. The chain carries TRBV6-1 and TRBJ2-6; 9 bases are a match to TRBD1. Germline lookup yields CDR1 MNHNS and CDR2 SASEGT. The CDR3 runs 16 residues. The V segment lost 4 bases and the J segment 3 bases; nucleotides outside the gene matches: 4. This CDR3 reads CASSGNRGLGANVLTF. The CDR3 bases are TGTGCCAGCAGTGGAAACAGGGGGCTTGGGGCCAACGTCCTGACTTTC.

There are many counts of this clonotype. The gene calls are TRBV7-2 and TRBJ2-7; 10 bases match TRBD2. Germline V lookup: CDR1 SGHTA, CDR2 FQGNSA. The CDR3 loop spans 18 amino acids. V lost 1 base, J lost 0 bases, and 9 bases stayed unmatched. CDR3 DNA: TGTGCCAGCAGCTTAGGACTAGCGGGCCCCGGATTCTCCTACGAGCAGTACTTC. Amino acid sequence: CASSLGLAGPGFSYEQYF.

This clonotype was seen at least ten times. The chain uses TRBV29-1 and TRBJ1-1; D unclear. The CDR3 has 14 amino acids. Trimming took 2 bases from V and 0 from J, leaving 10 bases between them. Germline CDR1 reads SQVTM; CDR2 reads ANQGSEA. This CDR3 is CSVEFPGMNTEAFF. CDR3 nucleotide sequence: TGCAGCGTTGAATTTCCGGGGATGAACACTGAAGCTTTCTTT.

This clonotype showed up many times. The chain carries TRBV7-2 and TRBJ2-1; TRBD2 aligns across 9 bases. The V segment lost 5 bases and the J segment 0 bases; nucleotides outside the gene matches: 8. The CDR3 runs to 17 residues. CDR1 SGHTA and CDR2 FQGNSA come from the germline V gene. CDR3 bases: TGTGCCAGCAGCACGAGACTAGCGGTCAGCTCCTACAATGAGCAGTTCTTC. This gives the protein CASSTRLAVSSYNEQFF.

The CDR3 loop is CASSQLAGGDTEAFF. The CDR3 DNA sequence: TGCGCCAGCAGCCAACTGGCGGGGGGTGACACTGAAGCTTTCTTT. The chain couples TRBV5-1 to TRBJ1-1; D perhaps matches TRBD1 (5 bases). CDR3 length: 15 residues. The V gene lost 4 bases and the J gene lost 3 bases, with 16 bases spanning the gap. From germline, CDR1 is SGHRS and CDR2 YFSETQ.

This clonotype was observed many times. The chain links TRBV12-3 or TRBV12-4 to TRBJ2-1, with 12 bases fitting TRBD2. Trimming took 6 bases from V and 0 from J; bases not matched to a gene: 3. The length of the CDR3 is 16 residues. The DNA for the CDR3 is TGTGCCAGCAGCTCGACTAGCGGGAGCTCCTACAATGAGCAGTTCTTC. Protein: CASSSTSGSSYNEQFF.

This sequence joins TRBV27 and TRBJ1-2; D remains ambiguous. The CDR3 runs 10 residues. Germline CDR1 reads MNHEY; CDR2 reads SMNVEV (reference sequence). Trimming cost V 5 bases and J 8 bases, with 6 bases left between them. In nucleotides, the CDR3 is TGTGCCAGCAGTCCGGGCGGCTACACCTTC. Translated: CASSPGGYTF.

This chain uses TRBV6-1 with TRBJ2-2; D is unresolved. Trimming stripped 6 bases from V and 4 bases from J, with 15 bases between. The germline V gene has CDR1 MNHNS and CDR2 SASEGT. The CDR3 has 15 amino acids. CDR3 sequence: CASRLRLRSTGELFF. Here the CDR3 DNA reads TGTGCCAGCAGACTAAGACTGCGGAGCACCGGGGAGCTGTTTTTT.

In its sample, this clonotype was seen a few times. V is TRBV19 and J is TRBJ2-7, with 7 bases fitting TRBD1. CDR3 length: 15 amino acids. V shed 4 bases, J shed 4 bases, and the junction held 10 bases outside the gene matches. Germline V CDR1 and CDR2: LNHDA, SQIVND (reference sequence). CDR3 residues: CASSTGDSLIYEQYF. As DNA, the CDR3 is TGTGCCAGTAGTACCGGGGACAGTCTAATTTACGAGCAGTACTTC.

This clonotype has only a few counts. The rearrangement joins TRBV18 to TRBJ2-5, with D maybe TRBD1 (5 bases). Germline loops: CDR1 KGHSH, CDR2 LQKENI. The CDR3 length is 13 residues. Trimming removed 2 bases at V and 5 bases at J, with 9 bases between. CDR3 region: CASSPAGIETQYF. CDR3 nucleotide sequence: TGTGCCAGCTCACCAGCAGGGATCGAGACCCAGTACTTC.

The table lists this clonotype with many counts. V gene TRBV28 combines with J gene TRBJ2-7; 10 bases agree with TRBD2. After removal of 5 bases from V and 4 bases from J, the junction contained 5 bases not matched to a gene. The CDR3 contains 14 residues. Germline CDR1 and CDR2: MDHEN and SYDVKM. The CDR3 sequence is CASSLAGAWYEQYF. CDR3 bases: TGTGCCAGCAGTCTAGCGGGGGCATGGTACGAGCAGTACTTC.

This clonotype was observed at least ten times. The J gene is TRBJ2-1, the V gene TRBV13, with TRBD1 identical over 7 bases. V shed 4 bases, J shed 3 bases, and the junction held 12 bases outside the gene matches. CDR1 is PRHDT, CDR2 FYEKMQ, per germline (reference sequence). This CDR3 spans 17 amino acids. This CDR3 reads CASSSRKRQGHYNEQFF. The CDR3 DNA sequence: TGTGCCAGCAGCTCCCGGAAACGACAGGGACACTACAATGAGCAGTTCTTC.

Comment on this clonotype: This may arise from a read error, as a much more abundant clone is one base away. This chain uses TRBV28 with TRBJ2-1, with unresolved D. The CDR3 sequence is 11 residues long. From germline, CDR1 is MDHEN and CDR2 SYDVKM. CDR3 protein: CASLQYNEQLF. The CDR3 DNA is TGTGCCAGCCTTCAGTACAATGAGCAGCTCTTC.

This rearrangement joins TRBV28 to TRBJ2-1; unclear D gene. The germline V gene has CDR1 MDHEN and CDR2 SYDVKM. The CDR3 runs to 15 residues. Deletions cut 7 bases from V and 0 bases from J, with 13 bases between. CDR3 bases: TGTGCCAGCACCTCATCGGTTAGCTCCTACAATGAGCAGTTCTTC. Its translation is CASTSSVSSYNEQFF. Variable domain in full (rest from reference TRBV28 and TRBJ2-1): DVKVTQSSRYLVKRTGEKVFLECVQDMDHENMFWYRQDPGLGLRLIYFSYDVKMKEKGDIPEGYSVSREKKERFSLILESASTNQTSMYLCASTSSVSSYNEQFFGPGTRLTVL.

This clonotype was seen repeatedly, ten times or more. The CDR3 loop is CASSQNSVVTEAFF. The CDR3 coding sequence is TGTGCCAGCAGCCAGAATTCCGTAGTAACCGAAGCTTTCTTT. The chain combines TRBV3-1 with TRBJ1-1, with D unresolved. The CDR3 extends over 14 amino acids. Trimming cost V 3 bases and J 8 bases, with 16 bases left between them. The germline V gene encodes CDR1 LGHDT and CDR2 YNNKEL (reference sequence).

The chain carries TRBV7-9 and TRBJ2-3; D uncertain. There are 18 residues in the CDR3. CDR1 SEHNR and CDR2 FQNEAQ come from the germline V gene (reference sequence). The V and J ends lost 5 bases and 7 bases respectively, with 28 bases between them. In DNA, the CDR3 is TGTGCCAGCAGCGGAGAGGTATCAGTGCCCTCTTCCATATATACGCAGTATTTT. It translates to CASSGEVSVPSSIYTQYF.

V and J are TRBV6-2 or TRBV6-3 and TRBJ2-2, with 10 bases fitting TRBD2. Trimming at V came to 6 bases and at J to 5 bases, leaving 6 bases not matched to a gene. Germline loops: CDR1 MNHEY, CDR2 SVGEGT. The CDR3 consists of 15 residues. The DNA of the CDR3 is TGTGCCAGCAGGACTAGCGGGCAAAAGACCGGGGAGCTGTTTTTT. Its translation is CASRTSGQKTGELFF.

This clonotype was seen a handful of times. J is TRBJ2-5 and V is TRBV4-3; 13 bases map to TRBD2. CDR1 is LGHNA and CDR2 is YSLEER in the germline V gene. This CDR3 is built from 18 residues. V dropped 4 bases and J dropped 5; count of bases not matched to a gene: 13. The CDR3 sequence: CASSPSGRTSGSPETQYF. The CDR3 DNA sequence: TGCGCCAGCAGCCCATCAGGGAGGACTAGCGGGAGTCCCGAGACCCAGTACTTC.

The chain joins TRBV28 to TRBJ1-1; 8 nucleotides match TRBD1. The length of the CDR3 is 17 residues. J lost 4 bases, V lost 3 bases, and 13 bases had no gene match. Germline CDR1 MDHEN, CDR2 SYDVKM. The CDR3 region has the DNA TGTGCCAGCAGTTTCTATCAAACAGGGGGAGATGGCACTGAAGCTTTCTTT. It codes for CASSFYQTGGDGTEAFF.

This clonotype was recorded a few times. The V gene is TRBV5-1, the J gene TRBJ2-7; TRBD2 agrees at 7 bases. Germline V gene data show CDR1 as SGHRS and CDR2 as YFSETQ. The CDR3 runs to 14 residues. Trimming removed 4 bases from V and 5 bases from J; junction bases left unmatched: 9. The CDR3 nucleotides read TGCGCCAGCAGCAGACTAGCTATCAGTAACGAGCAGTACTTC. It encodes CASSRLAISNEQYF.

This clonotype was seen ten or more times. V usage is TRBV6-1 and J usage is TRBJ2-7, with TRBD2 as a possible D gene (6 bases). The germline V and J ends were trimmed by 6 bases and 2 bases, with 17 bases remaining between them. The germline gives CDR1 MNHNS, CDR2 SASEGT. This CDR3 has 15 amino acids. CDR3 loop: CASRSGTRGAYEQYF. In nucleotides, the CDR3 is TGTGCCAGCAGGTCCGGGACTCGCGGCGCCTACGAGCAGTACTTC.

To note about this clonotype: A much larger clone lies one base from this, so it may be a read error. Because the CDR3 is missing its conserved closing phenylalanine or tryptophan, this is likely a read error. The chain couples TRBV12-3 or TRBV12-4 to TRBJ2-1; TRBD1 aligns across 8 bases. The junction had 7 bases not matched to a gene; V was cut back by 6 bases and J by 3 bases. This CDR3 is built from 15 residues. The CDR3 bases are TGTGCCAGCAGAGGGACAGGTCTAGGCTACAATGAGCAGTTCTCC. It translates to CASRGTGLGYNEQFS.

The CDR3 DNA follows: TGTGCCAGCAGTGCCCGGACTGGGCCTGGCGAGCAGTACTTC. Amino acids: CASSARTGPGEQYF. The rearrangement uses TRBV6-1 and TRBJ2-7; possible D gene TRBD2, 5 bases. The CDR3 contains 14 residues. V was pared by 4 bases and J by 6 bases, with 16 bases between. CDR1 and CDR2 (germline): MNHNS, SASEGT.

V gene TRBV20-1 combines with J gene TRBJ1-2, with D perhaps TRBD1 (5 bases). Germline V gives CDR1 DFQATT, CDR2 SNEGSKA (reference sequence). V lost 6 bases and J lost 0, with 23 bases in between. This CDR3 region has 17 residues. The CDR3 loop reads CSAPEGTGNIANYGYTF. As DNA, the CDR3 is TGCAGTGCGCCGGAGGGGACGGGAAATATAGCTAACTATGGCTACACCTTC.